Shown below are 28 T cell receptor beta chains from a single sample sequenced in a study of identical twins. TCRdb reanalysed the 5' RACE reads using MiXCR and keeps one entry per CDR3 protein. The data contain 650,000 to 800,000 distinct CDR3 sequences, 8% to 9% of them singletons. This sample also appeared in a second study, on yellow fever vaccine responses in identical twins.

Specimen: PBMCs. These receptor sequences come from a woman aged 18-29 years in good health.

This clonotype was observed many times. At one end, the junction sequence differs from germline, possibly due to a read error. The genes are TRBV4-1 and TRBJ2-1, with unresolved D. Germline CDR1 is MGHRA and CDR2 is YSYEKL. The CDR3 consists of 13 residues. The CDR3 here is CASSQSGYNEQFF. The CDR3, as DNA: TGTGCCAGCAGTCAATCCGGGTACAATGAGCAGTTCTTC.

This clonotype came up a few times. This chain links TRBV29-1 with TRBJ2-7; 10 bases match TRBD1. Germline CDR1 and CDR2: SQVTM and ANQGSEA. The junction had 7 bases not matched to a gene; V was cut back by 6 bases and J by 5 bases. The CDR3 has 13 amino acids. This CDR3 reads CSVGQGSYHEQYF. The DNA of the CDR3 is TGCAGCGTGGGACAGGGGTCTTACCACGAGCAGTACTTC.

Many counts were recorded for this clonotype. This chain joins TRBV9 and TRBJ2-1; 9 nucleotides match TRBD1. Per germline, CDR1 SGDLS and CDR2 YYNGEE. The ends lost 4 bases at V and 6 bases at J; junction bases unmatched: 11. The CDR3 contains 16 residues. This CDR3 reads CASSNSDRGLSNEQFF. As DNA, the CDR3 is TGTGCCAGCAGCAACTCGGACAGGGGTTTGAGCAATGAGCAGTTCTTC. The full variable domain, in which reference TRBV9 and TRBJ2-1 provide the parts outside the CDR3, is DSGVTQTPKHLITATGQRVTLRCSPRSGDLSVYWYQQSLDQGLQFLIQYYNGEERAKGNILERFSAQQFPDLHSELNLSSLELGDSALYFCASSNSDRGLSNEQFFGPGTRLTVL.

Many counts were recorded for this clonotype. The V and J genes are TRBV20-1 and TRBJ2-1; TRBD2 is a possible D gene (5 bases). The germline V gene has CDR1 DFQATT and CDR2 SNEGSKA (reference sequence). Trimming cost V 5 bases and J 10 bases, with 18 bases left between them. This CDR3 region has 13 residues. The CDR3 sequence: CSAQPGLRGEQFF. CDR3 in DNA: TGCAGTGCTCAGCCCGGACTTCGGGGAGAGCAGTTCTTC.

The chain couples TRBV7-3 to TRBJ2-3; the D gene is possibly TRBD1 (5 bases). The germline V gene has CDR1 SGHTA and CDR2 FQGTGA. The V gene lost 8 bases and the J gene lost 2 bases, with 17 bases spanning the gap. The CDR3 covers 15 residues. DNA of the CDR3: TGTGCCAGCGCAAATCAAGGGGCATCCACAGATACGCAGTATTTT. Translation: CASANQGASTDTQYF.

The chain is built from TRBV2 and TRBJ2-5; D gene uncertain. With 4 bases removed from V and 6 bases from J, the gap between germline ends came to 15 bases. CDR1 and CDR2 from the germline V gene are SNHLY and FYNNEI. This CDR3 is 14 amino acids long. CDR3 sequence reads: CASSGVGLGKTQYF. In DNA form, the CDR3 reads TGTGCCAGCAGTGGCGTCGGATTAGGGAAGACCCAGTACTTC.

This clonotype was observed at least ten times. The chain recombines TRBV11-2 with TRBJ2-3, with TRBD2 matching over 14 bases. Losses at the gene ends were 2 bases for V and 4 bases for J; bases not matched to a gene: 8. The CDR3 runs to 18 residues. Germline V gene sequence: CDR1 SGHAT, CDR2 FQNNGV. CDR3 sequence: CASSLSSRLAGGADTQYF. The CDR3 DNA follows: TGTGCCAGCAGCTTAAGCTCCCGACTAGCGGGAGGGGCAGATACGCAGTATTTT.

The chain carries TRBV20-1 and TRBJ1-4; D is unclear. The CDR3 consists of 14 residues. V was trimmed by 3 bases and J by 6 bases, leaving 14 bases between them. Per germline, CDR1 DFQATT and CDR2 SNEGSKA (reference sequence). The CDR3 spells CSARSERRHEKLFF. The CDR3 nucleotides are TGCAGTGCTAGGAGTGAGAGGCGCCATGAAAAACTGTTTTTT.

The V and J genes are TRBV11-2 and TRBJ2-3; no clear D gene. The CDR3 is 15 amino acids. The germline V and J ends were trimmed by 0 bases and 4 bases, with 11 bases remaining between them. CDR1 SGHAT and CDR2 FQNNGV come from the germline V gene. The CDR3 loop is CASSLDLGIPDTQYF. CDR3 sequence (DNA): TGTGCCAGCAGCTTAGATCTGGGGATACCAGATACGCAGTATTTT.

At least ten counts were recorded for this clonotype. The chain employs TRBV5-1 and TRBJ1-1, with TRBD1 matching 8 bases. Germline CDR1 is SGHRS and CDR2 is YFSETQ. This CDR3 comprises 15 residues. V dropped 6 bases and J dropped 4; count of bases not matched to a gene: 11. CDR3 region: CASNNGQGLATEAFF. In DNA, the CDR3 is TGCGCCAGCAATAACGGACAGGGACTTGCCACTGAAGCTTTCTTT.

This clonotype was seen more than once but under ten times. The chain employs TRBV10-3 and TRBJ2-2; 7 bases are a match to TRBD2. The CDR3 length is 15 residues. The V gene's germline CDR1 is ENHRY and CDR2 SYGVKD. The V gene end was trimmed by 11 bases and the J gene end by 3 bases; junction bases not matched to a gene: 12. In DNA, the CDR3 is TGTGCCTCCCGTGGCAGCGGGGCCTACACCGGGGAGCTGTTTTTT. This translates into CASRGSGAYTGELFF.

This clonotype has ten or more counts. The chain is built from TRBV6-2 or TRBV6-3 and TRBJ2-1, with D hard to call. Germline assignment: CDR1 MNHEY and CDR2 SVGEGT. The CDR3 is 13 amino acids. V lost 4 bases, J lost 4 bases, and 8 bases lay in between. CDR3 protein: CASSSEEYNEQFF. The CDR3 DNA follows: TGTGCCAGCAGTTCGGAAGAGTACAATGAGCAGTTCTTC.

The rearrangement links TRBV18 to TRBJ1-1; D remains ambiguous. Germline V gene data show CDR1 as KGHSH and CDR2 as LQKENI. The CDR3 covers 13 residues. The ends were cut back, 2 bases at V and 7 bases at J, with 11 bases in the middle. The CDR3 region is CASSPGREFEAFF. For the CDR3, the DNA is TGTGCCAGCTCACCAGGAAGGGAATTTGAAGCTTTCTTT. Full variable domain (outside the CDR3, taken from reference TRBV18 and TRBJ1-1): NAGVMQNPRHLVRRRGQEARLRCSPMKGHSHVYWYRQLPEEGLKFMVYLQKENIIDESGMPKERFSAEFPKEGPSILRIQQVVRGDSAAYFCASSPGREFEAFFGQGTRLTVV.

The chain recombines TRBV3-1 with TRBJ2-2; D gene unclear. The CDR3 spans 15 residues. Trimming removed 4 bases at V and 1 base at J, with 10 bases between. Germline V gene sequence: CDR1 LGHDT, CDR2 YNNKEL (reference sequence). The CDR3: CASSPRLGNTGELFF. For the CDR3, the DNA is TGTGCCAGCAGCCCGCGTCTAGGGAACACCGGGGAGCTGTTTTTT.

There are a few counts of this clonotype. The V call is TRBV7-8, the J call TRBJ2-2, with a tentative D call TRBD2 (6 bases). V lost 6 bases, J lost 1 base, and 15 bases lay in between. CDR1 SGHVS and CDR2 FQNEAQ come from the germline V gene. The CDR3 has 16 amino acids. The DNA for the CDR3 is TGTGCCAGCAGACCTGCGGTGGGACTGAACACCGGGGAGCTGTTTTTT. This sequence encodes CASRPAVGLNTGELFF. Using reference TRBV7-8 and TRBJ2-2 for the parts outside the CDR3, the full variable domain is GAGVSQSPRYKVAKRGQDVALRCDPISGHVSLFWYQQALGQGPEFLTYFQNEAQLDKSGLPSDRFFAERPEGSVSTLKIQRTQQEDSAVYLCASRPAVGLNTGELFFGEGSRLTVL.

This clonotype showed up just a few times. The V and J genes are TRBV7-9 and TRBJ2-1, with D possibly being TRBD1 or TRBD2 (5 bases each). CDR1 is SEHNR and CDR2 is FQNEAQ in the germline V gene (reference sequence). Trimming stripped 1 base from V and 7 bases from J, with 11 bases between. The CDR3 extends over 14 amino acids. CDR3 coding DNA: TGTGCCAGCAGCTTAGTTCTGGGGGAAAATGAGCAGTTCTTC. This sequence encodes CASSLVLGENEQFF.

This clonotype has at least ten counts. The chain joins TRBV7-8 to TRBJ1-2, with D unclear. CDR3 length equals 15 residues. CDR1 and CDR2 from the germline V gene are SGHVS and FQNEAQ. Trimming stripped 5 bases from V and 0 bases from J, with 13 bases between. The CDR3 here is CASSPMGGTNYGYTF. The DNA of the CDR3 is TGTGCCAGCAGCCCCATGGGCGGAACTAACTATGGCTACACCTTC.

The genes are TRBV28 and TRBJ1-2; no clear D gene. V was pared by 1 base and J by 2 bases, with 8 bases between. Germline V gene sequence: CDR1 MDHEN, CDR2 SYDVKM. CDR3 length: 14 amino acids. Here the CDR3 reads CASSLYNRNYGYTF. CDR3 nucleotide sequence: TGTGCCAGCAGTTTATACAACAGAAACTATGGCTACACCTTC.

This clonotype was seen a handful of times. V usage is TRBV5-1 and J usage is TRBJ2-1; 12 bases agree with TRBD2. Trimming removed 3 bases from V and 7 bases from J; junction bases left unmatched: 5. Germline V gene sequence: CDR1 SGHRS, CDR2 YFSETQ. This CDR3 has 15 amino acids. CDR3 loop: CASSWLAGGPNEQFF. CDR3 nucleotide sequence: TGCGCCAGCAGCTGGCTAGCGGGGGGGCCTAATGAGCAGTTCTTC. Drawing the rest from reference TRBV5-1 and TRBJ2-1, the complete variable domain is KAGVTQTPRYLIKTRGQQVTLSCSPISGHRSVSWYQQTPGQGLQFLFEYFSETQRNKGNFPGRFSGRQFSNSRSEMNVSTLELGDSALYLCASSWLAGGPNEQFFGPGTRLTVL.

This sequence joins TRBV7-8 and TRBJ2-3, with D maybe TRBD2 (5 bases). Germline loops: CDR1 SGHVS, CDR2 FQNEAQ. Trimming left V 2 bases short and J 0 bases short, with 18 bases between. The CDR3 extends over 18 amino acids. Here the CDR3 DNA reads TGTGCCAGCAGCTTAATGGCCCTCTTGGGAGTAAGCACAGATACGCAGTATTTT. It codes for CASSLMALLGVSTDTQYF.

This chain connects TRBV15 to TRBJ2-3; maybe TRBD2 (5 bases). Germline V gives CDR1 LNHNV, CDR2 YYDKDF (reference sequence). V lost 0 bases to trimming and J lost 1 base, with 11 bases between them. This CDR3 has 16 amino acids. CDR3 DNA: TGTGCCACCAGCAGAGATGGGAGAGCGGGCACAGATACGCAGTATTTT. Amino acids: CATSRDGRAGTDTQYF.

This clonotype occurred many times. The rearrangement uses TRBV12-3 or TRBV12-4 and TRBJ1-1, with D maybe TRBD1 (6 bases). V was shortened by 1 base and J by 2 bases, with 17 bases between the two germline ends. The length of the CDR3 is 17 residues. CDR3 in DNA: TGTGCCAGCAGTTTAGGTATGGGGGGCCGGTCTAACACTGAAGCTTTCTTT. Its protein is CASSLGMGGRSNTEAFF.

This clonotype was counted a few times. This sequence joins TRBV4-3 and TRBJ1-5; D is unresolved. V dropped 0 bases and J dropped 0 bases, with 9 bases sitting between them. CDR1 LGHNA and CDR2 YSLEER come from the germline V gene. The CDR3 runs 16 residues. Here the CDR3 reads CASSQDRGYSNQPQHF. The DNA of the CDR3 is TGCGCCAGCAGCCAAGATCGAGGTTATAGCAATCAGCCCCAGCATTTT.

The chain uses TRBV6-2 or TRBV6-3 and TRBJ2-2, with D possibly matching TRBD1 (5 bases). Trimming left V 7 bases short and J 3 bases short, with 9 bases between. The germline V gene has CDR1 MNHEY and CDR2 SVGEGT. The CDR3 contains 13 residues. CDR3 loop: CASNQGYTGELFF. The CDR3, as DNA: TGTGCCAGCAATCAGGGATACACCGGGGAGCTGTTTTTT.

This clonotype has a handful of counts. The V gene is TRBV11-2, the J gene TRBJ2-7, with a possible D match to TRBD2 (7 bases). CDR3 length equals 13 residues. V lost 5 bases and J lost 2, with 10 bases in between. In germline, CDR1 is SGHAT, CDR2 FQNNGV. The CDR3 DNA follows: TGTGCCAGCAGCGGGGGGGACACCTACGAGCAGTACTTC. It encodes CASSGGDTYEQYF.

This clonotype was counted at least ten times. The J gene is TRBJ2-1, the V gene TRBV5-1; 7 positions match TRBD2. Unmatched junction bases numbered 16, after V lost 4 bases and J lost 3 bases. The CDR3 runs to 18 residues. CDR1 and CDR2 (germline): SGHRS, YFSETQ. The CDR3 DNA reads TGCGCCAGCAGCCCTTTCCGCGGGGGTTCCTTAATCTACAATGAGCAGTTCTTC. As protein: CASSPFRGGSLIYNEQFF.

This clonotype was recorded many times. The genes are TRBV5-1 and TRBJ2-7; no definite D call. The CDR3 consists of 14 residues. From germline, CDR1 is SGHRS and CDR2 YFSETQ. With 0 bases removed from V and 2 bases from J, the gap between germline ends came to 9 bases. Here the CDR3 DNA reads TGCGCCAGCAGCTTGGGGGTCAGCACCTACGAGCAGTACTTC. Its translation is CASSLGVSTYEQYF. Full variable domain (outside the CDR3, taken from reference TRBV5-1 and TRBJ2-7): KAGVTQTPRYLIKTRGQQVTLSCSPISGHRSVSWYQQTPGQGLQFLFEYFSETQRNKGNFPGRFSGRQFSNSRSEMNVSTLELGDSALYLCASSLGVSTYEQYFGPGTRLTVT.

In this sample, this clonotype turned up a few times. The chain employs TRBV15 and TRBJ2-7, with a tentative D call TRBD1 (6 bases). V was pared by 2 bases and J by 2 bases, with 10 bases between. This CDR3 is built from 14 residues. Germline V lookup: CDR1 LNHNV, CDR2 YYDKDF (reference sequence). CDR3 loop: CATSRPGQPYEQYF. The CDR3 DNA sequence: TGTGCCACCAGCAGACCTGGACAGCCCTACGAGCAGTACTTC.